The 27 T cell receptor beta chains below come from one sample, sequenced in a study of early T cells in non-severe SARS-CoV-2 infection. TCRdb re-called the 5' RACE reads with MiXCR, one entry per CDR3 protein. This table holds some 30,000 distinct CDR3 sequences, roughly 5% found once. Material: whole blood. Source of these receptors: an adult who was a healthcare worker with PCR-confirmed SARS-CoV-2 infection or an uninfected control (not recorded which).

This clonotype was found many times. The J gene is TRBJ2-3, the V gene TRBV5-1; D possibly corresponds to TRBD2 (5 bases). The CDR3 sequence is 18 residues long. V was trimmed by 4 bases and J by 0 bases, leaving 21 bases between them. Looked up from germline, CDR1 is SGHRS and CDR2 is YFSETQ. CDR3 coding DNA: TGCGCCAGCAGCCAGAACGTTTATGAGAGGACTAGCACAGATACGCAGTATTTT. As protein: CASSQNVYERTSTDTQYF.

This clonotype was counted ten times or more. The chain carries TRBV20-1 and TRBJ2-1, with D tentatively TRBD2 (7 bases). The CDR3 has 16 residues. Germline V gene lookup returns CDR1 DFQATT and CDR2 SNEGSKA (reference sequence). The V and J ends lost 0 bases and 8 bases respectively, with 20 bases between them. Here the CDR3 reads CSARDRIGGAWDEQFF. In DNA form, the CDR3 reads TGCAGTGCTAGAGATCGGATAGGGGGGGCCTGGGATGAGCAGTTCTTC.

In this sample, this clonotype turned up many times. V usage is TRBV6-6 and J usage is TRBJ1-1; maybe TRBD1 (5 bases). Germline CDR1 is MNHNY and CDR2 is SVGAGI (reference sequence). The CDR3 length is 14 residues. With 2 bases removed from V and 4 bases from J, the gap between germline ends came to 11 bases. The CDR3, as DNA: TGTGCCAGCAGTTACCCCCGGCAGGGCACTGAAGCTTTCTTT. Translated: CASSYPRQGTEAFF.

The sample holds a few counts of this clonotype. The rearrangement links TRBV18 to TRBJ2-1, with D possibly called TRBD1 or TRBD2 (5 bases each). In germline, CDR1 is KGHSH, CDR2 LQKENI. V was pared by 4 bases and J by 6 bases, with 22 bases between. The CDR3 extends over 17 amino acids. CDR3 residues: CASSRPRGEFTGNEQFF. CDR3 nucleotides: TGTGCCAGCTCACGCCCACGAGGGGAGTTCACTGGCAATGAGCAGTTCTTC. The complete variable domain, with remaining parts taken from reference TRBV18 and TRBJ2-1, reads NAGVMQNPRHLVRRRGQEARLRCSPMKGHSHVYWYRQLPEEGLKFMVYLQKENIIDESGMPKERFSAEFPKEGPSILRIQQVVRGDSAAYFCASSRPRGEFTGNEQFFGPGTRLTVL.

This clonotype was counted many times. This chain connects TRBV3-1 to TRBJ2-1, with TRBD2 identical over 8 bases. V dropped 0 bases and J dropped 7; count of bases not matched to a gene: 8. Germline lookup yields CDR1 LGHDT and CDR2 YNNKEL (reference sequence). The CDR3 runs to 16 residues. The CDR3 bases are TGTGCCAGCAGCCAAGATTGGGGACTAGGGGTGAATGAGCAGTTCTTC. It codes for CASSQDWGLGVNEQFF.

This clonotype was detected many times. V usage is TRBV7-6 and J usage is TRBJ2-4; no clear D. This CDR3 has 11 residues. Germline V gene sequence: CDR1 SGHVS, CDR2 FNYEAQ. The germline V and J ends were trimmed by 1 base and 7 bases, with 2 bases remaining between them. Written as DNA, the CDR3 is TGTGCCAGCAGCTTAGGTAACATTCAGTACTTC. Its translation: CASSLGNIQYF.

This clonotype was observed a few times. The chain carries TRBV27 and TRBJ1-2, with D possibly matching TRBD1 (5 bases). The ends were cut back, 0 bases at V and 4 bases at J, with 9 bases in the middle. The CDR3 totals 14 residues. The germline gives CDR1 MNHEY, CDR2 SMNVEV (reference sequence). CDR3 in DNA: TGTGCCAGCAGTTTATCGGGACGTAGCTATGGCTACACCTTC. This gives the protein CASSLSGRSYGYTF.

The table lists this clonotype with many counts. The J gene is TRBJ1-2, the V gene TRBV12-5, with D perhaps matching TRBD1 (5 bases). The CDR3 covers 14 residues. Germline V gene lookup returns CDR1 LGHNT and CDR2 FRNRAP. The V and J ends lost 6 bases and 2 bases respectively, with 13 bases between them. Here the CDR3 DNA reads TGTGCTAGTGGCGGGGGACTGAGAAACTATGGCTACACCTTC. Protein sequence: CASGGGLRNYGYTF. The whole variable domain, filled in from reference TRBV12-5 and TRBJ1-2, reads DARVTQTPRHKVTEMGQEVTMRCQPILGHNTVFWYRQTMMQGLELLAYFRNRAPLDDSGMPKDRFSAEMPDATLATLKIQPSEPRDSAVYFCASGGGLRNYGYTFGSGTRLTVV.

This clonotype showed up many times. V and J are TRBV28 and TRBJ1-2, with 11 nucleotides matching TRBD1. The CDR3 runs 16 residues. The germline gives CDR1 MDHEN, CDR2 SYDVKM. With V trimmed by 5 bases and J by 2 bases, 7 bases remained unmatched. This CDR3 is CASSLPGQGANYGYTF. In DNA form, the CDR3 reads TGTGCCAGCAGTCTTCCCGGACAGGGGGCAAACTATGGCTACACCTTC.

This clonotype was detected many times. This rearrangement joins TRBV19 to TRBJ2-1; D call uncertain. CDR3 length: 20 amino acids. Trimming shortened V by 3 bases and J by 0 bases, and 24 bases separated the two germline ends. CDR1 is LNHDA and CDR2 is SQIVND in the germline V gene (reference sequence). CDR3 coding DNA: TGTGCCAGTAGTATTGGGCTTTTATACGGCGGATCGATCTCCTACAATGAGCAGTTCTTC. Translating gives CASSIGLLYGGSISYNEQFF.

This clonotype was seen ten or more times. This chain links TRBV11-2 with TRBJ2-7; D might be TRBD1 or TRBD2, each matching 6 bases. Germline V lookup: CDR1 SGHAT, CDR2 FQNNGV. This CDR3 has 15 residues. Trimming took 2 bases from V and 3 from J, leaving 14 bases between them. The CDR3 sequence is CASSLTGAVDYEQYF. CDR3 nucleotide sequence: TGTGCCAGCAGCTTAACGGGGGCGGTTGACTACGAGCAGTACTTC.

This clonotype was seen many times. This chain connects TRBV5-4 to TRBJ2-3; D not certain. Trimming removed 4 bases at V and 0 bases at J, with 15 bases between. The CDR3 runs 16 residues. The germline gives CDR1 SGHNT, CDR2 YYREEE (reference sequence). As DNA, the CDR3 is TGTGCCAGCAGCCCTTACCTAGACGGTAGCACAGATACGCAGTATTTT. Translating it yields CASSPYLDGSTDTQYF.

This clonotype was picked up many times. The rearrangement uses TRBV10-3 and TRBJ2-7; the match to TRBD1 covers 9 bases. The V gene end was trimmed by 5 bases and the J gene end by 5 bases; junction bases not matched to a gene: 7. The germline CDR1 and CDR2 sequences are ENHRY and SYGVKD. The CDR3 length is 14 residues. CDR3 nucleotide sequence: TGTGCCATCAGTCCGCGGACAGGGGAAGACGAGCAGTACTTC. This sequence encodes CAISPRTGEDEQYF.

Many counts were recorded for this clonotype. This chain uses TRBV5-1 with TRBJ1-1, with D unclear. The germline V and J ends were trimmed by 2 bases and 0 bases, with 8 bases remaining between them. There are 14 residues in the CDR3. Per the germline V gene, CDR1 is SGHRS and CDR2 is YFSETQ. The CDR3 loop reads CASSFRGMNTEAFF. As DNA, the CDR3 is TGCGCCAGCAGCTTTCGGGGTATGAACACTGAAGCTTTCTTT.

There are many counts of this clonotype. This chain uses TRBV7-9 with TRBJ1-1; D perhaps matches TRBD1 (5 bases). The germline CDR1 and CDR2 sequences are SEHNR and FQNEAQ (reference sequence). The CDR3 totals 17 residues. The V and J ends lost 3 bases and 1 base respectively, with 18 bases between them. CDR3 DNA: TGTGCCAGCAGCTTCCCCCAACCCCACAGGCCGAACACTGAAGCTTTCTTT. Translation gives CASSFPQPHRPNTEAFF.

The chain joins TRBV3-1 to TRBJ2-1; D is uncertain. The CDR3 has 15 amino acids. Germline lookup yields CDR1 LGHDT and CDR2 YNNKEL (reference sequence). The ends were cut back, 4 bases at V and 2 bases at J, with 12 bases in the middle. CDR3 amino acids: CASSPLTVAYNEQFF. The CDR3 DNA reads as TGTGCCAGCAGCCCCCTAACGGTGGCCTACAATGAGCAGTTCTTC.

This clonotype was recorded many times. CDR3 residues: CAWRGDGPYSYTF. CDR3 bases: TGTGCCTGGAGAGGGGACGGCCCTTATTCCTACACCTTC. The chain links TRBV30 to TRBJ1-2; D perhaps matches TRBD1 (5 bases). Germline loops: CDR1 GTSNPN, CDR2 SVGIG (reference sequence). Deletions cut 3 bases from V and 10 bases from J, with 18 bases between. This CDR3 has 13 amino acids.

This clonotype was seen repeatedly, ten times or more. Compared with germline, one end of the junction differs, possibly owing to a read error. The V and J genes are TRBV7-8 and TRBJ1-1; D possibly corresponds to TRBD1 (6 bases). The germline V gene has CDR1 SGHVS and CDR2 FQNEAQ. The CDR3 consists of 14 residues. The CDR3 is CASTLQGMVTEAFF. The CDR3 coding sequence is TGTGCCAGCACCTTACAGGGTATGGTCACTGAAGCTTTCTTT.

This clonotype has a handful of counts. This chain joins TRBV6-5 and TRBJ2-3, with TRBD2 as a possible D gene (6 bases). V dropped 7 bases and J dropped 3 bases, with 20 bases sitting between them. The V gene's germline CDR1 is MNHEY and CDR2 SVGAGI. This CDR3 region has 16 residues. The CDR3 sequence is CASIWFAGPNTDTQYF. CDR3 bases: TGTGCCAGCATTTGGTTCGCGGGGCCGAATACAGATACGCAGTATTTT.

This clonotype was detected many times. The J gene is TRBJ2-7, the V gene TRBV5-1, with D possibly being TRBD2 (5 bases). CDR1 is SGHRS and CDR2 is YFSETQ in the germline V gene. The CDR3 consists of 15 residues. V lost 0 bases and J lost 4, with 14 bases in between. CDR3 in amino acids: CASSLDTGIIYEQYF. The CDR3 DNA sequence: TGCGCCAGCAGCTTGGACACGGGGATTATATACGAGCAGTACTTC.

The sample holds a few counts of this clonotype. The genes are TRBV6-2 or TRBV6-3 and TRBJ1-5; D remains unclear. Trimming left V 4 bases short and J 5 bases short, with 6 bases between. The CDR3 has 12 residues. The germline gives CDR1 MNHEY, CDR2 SVGEGT. The CDR3 reads CASSLRDQPQHF. CDR3 nucleotides: TGTGCCAGCAGTTTAAGAGATCAGCCCCAGCATTTT.

This clonotype came up many times. V usage is TRBV12-3 or TRBV12-4 and J usage is TRBJ2-7; TRBD2 aligns across 9 bases. The CDR3 length is 17 residues. The V segment lost 4 bases and the J segment 2 bases; nucleotides outside the gene matches: 12. Written as DNA, the CDR3 is TGTGCCAGCAGTTCCTCGAATTTAGCGGGAGCGCCCTACGAGCAGTACTTC. This encodes CASSSSNLAGAPYEQYF.

There are a few counts of this clonotype. The chain employs TRBV9 and TRBJ2-2; 10 bases are shared with TRBD2. Germline CDR1 and CDR2: SGDLS and YYNGEE. The CDR3 length is 17 residues. V lost 2 bases, J lost 1 base, and 5 bases stayed unmatched. The CDR3 reads CASSVSSGGQNTGELFF. Written as DNA, the CDR3 is TGTGCCAGCAGCGTTAGTAGCGGGGGGCAGAACACCGGGGAGCTGTTTTTT. The full variable domain, rest sourced from reference TRBV9 and TRBJ2-2, is DSGVTQTPKHLITATGQRVTLRCSPRSGDLSVYWYQQSLDQGLQFLIQYYNGEERAKGNILERFSAQQFPDLHSELNLSSLELGDSALYFCASSVSSGGQNTGELFFGEGSRLTVL.

This clonotype has a handful of counts. The V gene is TRBV12-3 or TRBV12-4, the J gene TRBJ2-7, with D tentatively TRBD1 or TRBD2 (5 bases each). V lost 10 bases and J lost 3, with 19 bases in between. The CDR3 length is 14 residues. In DNA form, the CDR3 reads TGTGCCACCCGGGCGGGTAGACAGAGCTACGAGCAGTACTTC. Its translation: CATRAGRQSYEQYF.

This clonotype was observed a handful of times. The chain combines TRBV9 with TRBJ1-1; D ambiguous. With 0 bases removed from V and 0 bases from J, the gap between germline ends came to 6 bases. Germline V gene lookup returns CDR1 SGDLS and CDR2 YYNGEE. The CDR3 totals 14 residues. In nucleotides, the CDR3 is TGTGCCAGCAGCGTAGTGGCTCTGAACACTGAAGCTTTCTTT. It translates to CASSVVALNTEAFF.

This clonotype was seen ten or more times. The V and J genes are TRBV12-3 or TRBV12-4 and TRBJ2-1; maybe TRBD1 (6 bases). V was shortened by 0 bases and J by 12 bases, with 21 bases between the two germline ends. The CDR3 sequence is 16 residues long. The CDR3 protein is CASSLAGGQGQFGQFF. Here the CDR3 DNA reads TGTGCCAGCAGTTTAGCGGGCGGTCAAGGACAGTTCGGGCAGTTCTTC.

A few counts support this clonotype. Here the CDR3 reads CASSITTRGGIQYF. DNA for the CDR3: TGTGCCAGCAGCATTACAACTAGGGGGGGCATTCAGTACTTC. The chain carries TRBV7-9 and TRBJ2-4, with D perhaps TRBD2 (7 bases). The germline V and J ends were trimmed by 5 bases and 9 bases, with 17 bases remaining between them. The CDR3 consists of 14 residues. CDR1 is SEHNR and CDR2 is FQNEAQ in the germline V gene (reference sequence).